This record covers a single T cell receptor beta chain. Cohort allocation depended upon clinical history that participants reported. This entry belongs to a study of blood T cell repertoires in COVID-19. The germline gives CDR1 SGHRS, CDR2 YFSETQ. The CDR3 consists of 12 residues. V gave up 0 bases and J gave up 9 bases, with 9 bases separating them. Profiling relied on immunoSEQ multiplex PCR, and the TCRdb table lists in-frame clones only, not all of them. Of approximately 64,000 clones listed, more than 75% are singletons. This TCR derives from a woman in her thirties or forties who had recovered from COVID-19. The sequencing sample was made of PBMCs or T cells enriched from blood (not recorded which). The rearrangement joins TRBV5-1 to TRBJ1-2; D possibly corresponds to TRBD1 (6 bases). CDR3 residues: CASSLDRVSYTF. CDR3 nucleotides: TGCGCCAGCAGCTTGGACAGGGTTAGCTACACCTTC.